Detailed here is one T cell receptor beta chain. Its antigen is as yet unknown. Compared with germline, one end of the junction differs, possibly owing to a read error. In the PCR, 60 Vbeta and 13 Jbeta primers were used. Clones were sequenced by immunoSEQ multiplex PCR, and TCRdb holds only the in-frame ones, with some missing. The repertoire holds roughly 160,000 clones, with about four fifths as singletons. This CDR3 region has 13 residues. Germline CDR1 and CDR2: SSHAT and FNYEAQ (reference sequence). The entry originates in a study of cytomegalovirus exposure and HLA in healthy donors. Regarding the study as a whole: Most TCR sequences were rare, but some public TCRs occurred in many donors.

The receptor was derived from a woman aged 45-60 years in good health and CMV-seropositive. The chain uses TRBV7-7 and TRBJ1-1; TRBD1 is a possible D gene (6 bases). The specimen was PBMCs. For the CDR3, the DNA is TGTGCTAGCAGCAGACAGGTGAACACTGAAGCTTTCTTT. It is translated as CASSRQVNTEAFF.